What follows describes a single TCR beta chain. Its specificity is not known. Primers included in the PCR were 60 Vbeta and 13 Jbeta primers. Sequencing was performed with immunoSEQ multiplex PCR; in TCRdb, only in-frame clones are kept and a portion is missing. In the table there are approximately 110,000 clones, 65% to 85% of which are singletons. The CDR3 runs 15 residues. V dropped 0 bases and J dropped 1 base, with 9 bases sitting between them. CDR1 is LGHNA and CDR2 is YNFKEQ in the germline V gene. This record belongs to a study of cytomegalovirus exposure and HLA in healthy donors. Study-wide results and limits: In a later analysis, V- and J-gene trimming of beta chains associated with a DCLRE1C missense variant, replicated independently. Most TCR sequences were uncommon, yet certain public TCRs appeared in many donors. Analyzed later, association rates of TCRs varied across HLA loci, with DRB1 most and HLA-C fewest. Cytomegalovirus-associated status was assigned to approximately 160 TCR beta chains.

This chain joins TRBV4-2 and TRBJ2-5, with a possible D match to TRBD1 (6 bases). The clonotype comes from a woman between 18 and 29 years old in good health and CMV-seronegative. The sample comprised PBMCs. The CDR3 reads CASSQEQGLQETQYF. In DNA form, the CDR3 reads TGTGCCAGCAGCCAAGAACAGGGCCTCCAAGAGACCCAGTACTTC.